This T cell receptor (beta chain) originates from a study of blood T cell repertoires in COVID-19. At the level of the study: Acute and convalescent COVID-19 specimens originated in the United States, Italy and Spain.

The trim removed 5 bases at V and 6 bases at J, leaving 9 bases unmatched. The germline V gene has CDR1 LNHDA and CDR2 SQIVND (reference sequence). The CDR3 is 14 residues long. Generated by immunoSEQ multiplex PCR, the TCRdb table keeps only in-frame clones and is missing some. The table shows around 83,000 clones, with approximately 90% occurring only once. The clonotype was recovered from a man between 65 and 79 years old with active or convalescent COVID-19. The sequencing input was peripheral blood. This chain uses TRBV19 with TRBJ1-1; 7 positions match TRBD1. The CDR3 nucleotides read TGTGCCAGTAGTGTTCAGGGGGTTGGGGCTGAAGCTTTCTTT. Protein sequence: CASSVQGVGAEAFF.